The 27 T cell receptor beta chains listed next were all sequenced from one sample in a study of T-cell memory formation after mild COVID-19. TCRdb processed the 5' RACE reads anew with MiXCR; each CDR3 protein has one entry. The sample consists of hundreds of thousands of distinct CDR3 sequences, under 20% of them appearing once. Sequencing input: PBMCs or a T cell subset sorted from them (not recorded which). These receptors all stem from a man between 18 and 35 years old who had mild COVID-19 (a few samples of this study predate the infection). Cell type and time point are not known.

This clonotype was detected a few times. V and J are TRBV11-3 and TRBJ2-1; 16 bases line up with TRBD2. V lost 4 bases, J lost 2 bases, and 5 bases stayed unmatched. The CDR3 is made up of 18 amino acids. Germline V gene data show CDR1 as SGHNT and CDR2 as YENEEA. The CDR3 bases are TGTGCCAGCAGCTCCCGGGGGACTAGCGGGGGGGCCTACAATGAGCAGTTCTTC. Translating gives CASSSRGTSGGAYNEQFF.

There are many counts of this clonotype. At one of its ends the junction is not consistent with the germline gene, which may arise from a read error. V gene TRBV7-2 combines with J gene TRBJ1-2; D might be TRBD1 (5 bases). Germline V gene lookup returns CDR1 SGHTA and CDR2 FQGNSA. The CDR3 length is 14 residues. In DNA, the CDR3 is TGTGCCAGCAACTTAAGTGGGACCAACTATGGCTACACCTTC. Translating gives CASNLSGTNYGYTF. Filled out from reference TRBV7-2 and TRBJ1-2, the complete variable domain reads GAGVSQSPSNKVTEKGKDVELRCDPISGHTALYWYRQSLGQGLEFLIYFQGNSAPDKSGLPSDRFSAERTGGSVSTLTIQRTQQEDSAVYLCASNLSGTNYGYTFGSGTRLTVV.

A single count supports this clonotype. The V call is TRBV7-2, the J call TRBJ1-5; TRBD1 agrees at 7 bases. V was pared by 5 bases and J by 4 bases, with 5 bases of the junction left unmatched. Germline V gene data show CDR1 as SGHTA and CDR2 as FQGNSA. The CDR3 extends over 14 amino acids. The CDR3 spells CASSEGASNQPQHF. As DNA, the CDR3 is TGTGCCAGCAGCGAGGGGGCCTCTAATCAGCCCCAGCATTTT. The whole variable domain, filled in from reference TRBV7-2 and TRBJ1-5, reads GAGVSQSPSNKVTEKGKDVELRCDPISGHTALYWYRQSLGQGLEFLIYFQGNSAPDKSGLPSDRFSAERTGGSVSTLTIQRTQQEDSAVYLCASSEGASNQPQHFGDGTRLSIL.

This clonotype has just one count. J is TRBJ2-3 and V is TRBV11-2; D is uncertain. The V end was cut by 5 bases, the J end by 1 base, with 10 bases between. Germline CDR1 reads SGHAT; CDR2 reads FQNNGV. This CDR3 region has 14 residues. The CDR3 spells CASSLRLGTDTQYF. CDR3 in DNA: TGTGCCAGCAGCCTCAGGTTGGGCACAGATACGCAGTATTTT.

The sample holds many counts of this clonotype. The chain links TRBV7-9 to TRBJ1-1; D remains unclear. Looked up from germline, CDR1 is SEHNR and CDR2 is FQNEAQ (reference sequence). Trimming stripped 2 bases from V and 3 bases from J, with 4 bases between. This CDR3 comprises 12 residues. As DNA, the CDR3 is TGTGCCAGCAGCTTACTCGACACTGAAGCTTTCTTT. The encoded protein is CASSLLDTEAFF.

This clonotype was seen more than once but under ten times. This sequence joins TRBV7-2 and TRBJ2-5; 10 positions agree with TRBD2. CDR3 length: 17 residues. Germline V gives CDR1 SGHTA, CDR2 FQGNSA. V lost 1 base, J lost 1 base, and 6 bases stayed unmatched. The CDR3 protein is CASSLGLAGDSQETQYF. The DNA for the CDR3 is TGTGCCAGCAGCTTAGGGCTAGCGGGGGACTCCCAAGAGACCCAGTACTTC.

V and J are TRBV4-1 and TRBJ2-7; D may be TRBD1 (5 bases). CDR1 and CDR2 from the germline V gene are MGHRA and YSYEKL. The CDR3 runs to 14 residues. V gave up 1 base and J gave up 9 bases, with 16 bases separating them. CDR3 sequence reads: CASSQAGRDTVQYF. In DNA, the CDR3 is TGCGCCAGCAGCCAAGCGGGCAGGGATACTGTGCAGTACTTC.

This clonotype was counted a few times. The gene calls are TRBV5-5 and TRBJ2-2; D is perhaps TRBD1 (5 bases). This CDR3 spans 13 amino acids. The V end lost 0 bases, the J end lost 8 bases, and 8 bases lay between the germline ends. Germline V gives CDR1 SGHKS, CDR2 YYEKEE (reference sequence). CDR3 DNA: TGTGCCAGCAGCTTGGACAGGTGGGGGGAGCTGTTTTTT. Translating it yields CASSLDRWGELFF.

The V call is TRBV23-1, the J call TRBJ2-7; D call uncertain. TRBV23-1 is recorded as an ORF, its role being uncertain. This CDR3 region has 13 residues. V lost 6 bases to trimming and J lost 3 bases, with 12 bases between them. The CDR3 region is CASSFGSRYEQYF. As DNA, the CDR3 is TGCGCCAGCAGCTTCGGTAGTCGCTACGAGCAGTACTTC.

The CDR3 is CASGFPQIEAFF. CDR3 DNA: TGTGCTAGTGGTTTCCCTCAGATAGAAGCTTTCTTT. The chain combines TRBV12-5 with TRBJ1-1; D is undetermined. V lost 3 bases and J lost 8, with 10 bases in between. CDR1 and CDR2 (germline): LGHNT, FRNRAP. The CDR3 runs 12 residues.

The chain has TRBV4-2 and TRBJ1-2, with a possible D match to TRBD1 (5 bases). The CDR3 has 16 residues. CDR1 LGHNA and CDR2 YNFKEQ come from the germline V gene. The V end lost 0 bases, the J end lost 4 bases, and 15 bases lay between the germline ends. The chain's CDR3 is CASSQDERGPSYGYTF. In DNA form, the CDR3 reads TGTGCCAGCAGCCAAGATGAAAGGGGCCCAAGCTATGGCTACACCTTC.

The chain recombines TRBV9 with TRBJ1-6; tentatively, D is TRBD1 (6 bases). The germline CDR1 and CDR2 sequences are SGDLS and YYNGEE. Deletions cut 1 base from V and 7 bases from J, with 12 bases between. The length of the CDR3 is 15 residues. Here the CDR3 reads CASSVFGDTNSPLHF. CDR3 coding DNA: TGTGCCAGCAGCGTATTCGGGGACACCAATTCACCCCTCCACTTT.

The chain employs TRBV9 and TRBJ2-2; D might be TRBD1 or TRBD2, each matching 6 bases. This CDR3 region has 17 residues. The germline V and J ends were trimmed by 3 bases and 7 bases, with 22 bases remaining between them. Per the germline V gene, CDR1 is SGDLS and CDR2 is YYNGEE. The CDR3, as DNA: TGTGCCAGCAGCGCCCAGAGGGGGACTGGAACGGGCGGGGAGCTGTTTTTT. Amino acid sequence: CASSAQRGTGTGGELFF. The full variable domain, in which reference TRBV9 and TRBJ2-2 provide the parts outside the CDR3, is DSGVTQTPKHLITATGQRVTLRCSPRSGDLSVYWYQQSLDQGLQFLIQYYNGEERAKGNILERFSAQQFPDLHSELNLSSLELGDSALYFCASSAQRGTGTGGELFFGEGSRLTVL.

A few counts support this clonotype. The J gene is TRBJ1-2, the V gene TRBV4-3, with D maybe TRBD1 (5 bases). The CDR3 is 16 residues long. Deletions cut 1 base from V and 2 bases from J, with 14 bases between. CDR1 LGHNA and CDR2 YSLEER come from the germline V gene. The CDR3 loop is CASSQAVGRDNYGYTF. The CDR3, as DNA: TGCGCCAGCAGCCAAGCTGTTGGGAGGGACAACTATGGCTACACCTTC.

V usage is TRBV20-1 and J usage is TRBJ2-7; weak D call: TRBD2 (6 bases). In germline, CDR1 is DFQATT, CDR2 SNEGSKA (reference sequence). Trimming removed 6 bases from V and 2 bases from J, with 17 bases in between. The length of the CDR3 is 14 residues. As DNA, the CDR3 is TGCAGTGCACGGACGGGGGAAGGGGCCTACGAGCAGTACGTC. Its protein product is CSARTGEGAYEQYV.

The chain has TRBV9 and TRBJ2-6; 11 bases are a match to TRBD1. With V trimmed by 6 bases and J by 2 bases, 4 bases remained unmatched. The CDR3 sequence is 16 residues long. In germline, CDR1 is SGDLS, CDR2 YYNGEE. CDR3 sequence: CASTEGQGAGANVLTF. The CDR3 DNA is TGTGCCAGCACCGAGGGACAGGGGGCTGGGGCCAACGTCCTGACTTTC.

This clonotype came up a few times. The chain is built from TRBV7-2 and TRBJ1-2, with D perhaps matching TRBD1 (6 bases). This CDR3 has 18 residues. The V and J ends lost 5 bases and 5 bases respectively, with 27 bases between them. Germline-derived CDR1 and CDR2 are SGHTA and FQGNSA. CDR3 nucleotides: TGTGCCAGCAGCACCCGGGGAAGACAGGCAGCTATCCTATATGGCTACACCTTC. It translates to CASSTRGRQAAILYGYTF. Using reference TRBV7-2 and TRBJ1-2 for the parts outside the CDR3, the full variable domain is GAGVSQSPSNKVTEKGKDVELRCDPISGHTALYWYRQSLGQGLEFLIYFQGNSAPDKSGLPSDRFSAERTGGSVSTLTIQRTQQEDSAVYLCASSTRGRQAAILYGYTFGSGTRLTVV.

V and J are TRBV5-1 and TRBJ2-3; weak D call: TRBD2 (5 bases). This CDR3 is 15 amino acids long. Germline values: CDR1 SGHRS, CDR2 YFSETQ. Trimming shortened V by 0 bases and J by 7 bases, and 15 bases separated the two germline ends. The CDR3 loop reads CASSLAAAGLNTQYF. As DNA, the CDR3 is TGCGCCAGCAGCTTGGCGGCGGCGGGTTTAAATACGCAGTATTTT. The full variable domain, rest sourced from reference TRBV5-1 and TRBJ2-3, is KAGVTQTPRYLIKTRGQQVTLSCSPISGHRSVSWYQQTPGQGLQFLFEYFSETQRNKGNFPGRFSGRQFSNSRSEMNVSTLELGDSALYLCASSLAAAGLNTQYFGPGTRLTVL.

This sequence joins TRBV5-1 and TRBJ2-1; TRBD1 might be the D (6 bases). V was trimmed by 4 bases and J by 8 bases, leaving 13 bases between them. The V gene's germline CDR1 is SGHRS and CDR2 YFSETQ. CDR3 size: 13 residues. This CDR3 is CASSPGHLDEQFF. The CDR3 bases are TGCGCCAGCAGCCCGGGACACCTCGATGAGCAGTTCTTC.

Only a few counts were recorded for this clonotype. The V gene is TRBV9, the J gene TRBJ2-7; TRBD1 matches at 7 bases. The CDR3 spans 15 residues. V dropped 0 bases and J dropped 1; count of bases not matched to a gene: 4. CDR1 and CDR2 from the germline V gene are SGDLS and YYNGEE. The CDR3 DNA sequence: TGTGCCAGCAGCGTAGGTACAGGGGTTTCCTACGAGCAGTACTTC. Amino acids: CASSVGTGVSYEQYF.

The CDR3, as DNA: TGTGCCAGCAGATCGGGGAACAATTCACCCCTCCACTTT. It is translated as CASRSGNNSPLHF. This chain joins TRBV7-8 and TRBJ1-6; D gene uncertain. With 6 bases removed from V and 7 bases from J, the gap between germline ends came to 10 bases. CDR1 is SGHVS and CDR2 is FQNEAQ in the germline V gene. CDR3 size: 13 residues.

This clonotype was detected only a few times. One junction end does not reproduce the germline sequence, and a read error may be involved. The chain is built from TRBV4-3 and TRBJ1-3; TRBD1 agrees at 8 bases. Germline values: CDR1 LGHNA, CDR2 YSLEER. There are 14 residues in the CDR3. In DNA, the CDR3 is TGCGCCAGCAGCTCGGACAGGGCTGGAAACACCATACATTTT. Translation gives CASSSDRAGNTIHF.

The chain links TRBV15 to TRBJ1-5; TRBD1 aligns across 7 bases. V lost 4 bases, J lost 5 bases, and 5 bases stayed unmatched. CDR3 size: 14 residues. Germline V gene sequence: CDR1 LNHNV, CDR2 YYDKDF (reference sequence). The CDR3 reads CATSKGGNYQPQHF. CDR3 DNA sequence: TGTGCCACCAGCAAAGGGGGCAATTATCAGCCCCAGCATTTT.

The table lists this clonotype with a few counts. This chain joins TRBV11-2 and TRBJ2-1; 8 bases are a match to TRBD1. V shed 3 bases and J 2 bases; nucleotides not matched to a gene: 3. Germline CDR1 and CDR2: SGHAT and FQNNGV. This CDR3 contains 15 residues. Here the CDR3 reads CASSFDRGTYNEQFF. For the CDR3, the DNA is TGTGCCAGCAGCTTCGACAGGGGTACCTACAATGAGCAGTTCTTC.

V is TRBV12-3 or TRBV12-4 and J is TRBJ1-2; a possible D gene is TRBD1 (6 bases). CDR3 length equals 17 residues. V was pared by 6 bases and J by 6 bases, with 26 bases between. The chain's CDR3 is CASSLGRGARGLDGYTF. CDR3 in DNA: TGTGCCAGCAGCCTTGGGCGGGGGGCGCGGGGGCTCGATGGCTACACCTTC.

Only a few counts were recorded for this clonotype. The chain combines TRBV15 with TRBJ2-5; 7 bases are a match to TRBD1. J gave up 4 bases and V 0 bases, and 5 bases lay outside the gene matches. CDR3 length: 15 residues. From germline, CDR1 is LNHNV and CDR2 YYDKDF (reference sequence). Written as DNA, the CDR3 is TGTGCCACCAGCAGAGATTTGGCAGGGGGAGAGACCCAGTACTTC. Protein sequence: CATSRDLAGGETQYF.

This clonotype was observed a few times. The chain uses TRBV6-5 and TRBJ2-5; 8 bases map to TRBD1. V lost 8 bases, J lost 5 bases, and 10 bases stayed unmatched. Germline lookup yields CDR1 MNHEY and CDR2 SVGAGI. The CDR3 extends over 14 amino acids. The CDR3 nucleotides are TGTGCCAGCCGTCACAGGGGGAGCAGGGAGACCCAGTACTTC. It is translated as CASRHRGSRETQYF.